The next 9 T cell receptor beta chains were all read from a single sample in a study of monozygotic twins with inflammatory bowel disease. TCRdb re-called the 5' RACE reads and shows each CDR3 protein once, DNA omitted. The sample has around 370,000 distinct CDR3 sequences. Sequencing was done on a sample of blood. These receptors all stem from a human donor with ulcerative colitis or Crohn's disease, or a healthy co-twin of an affected twin (not recorded which).

The J gene is TRBJ2-5, the V gene TRBV29-1; TCRdb indicates TRBD2, and absent DNA this call remains unverified. Germline CDR1 and CDR2: SQVTM and ANQGSEA. The CDR3 is made up of 13 amino acids. CDR3: CSVDRANQETQYF.

The rearrangement links TRBV20-1 to TRBJ2-7; TCRdb lists TRBD2, though no DNA is available to test this call. The length of the CDR3 is 15 residues. CDR1 DFQATT and CDR2 SNEGSKA come from the germline V gene (reference sequence). The chain's CDR3 is CSAAPTSGGAHEQYF.

The chain carries TRBV7-2 and TRBJ1-1. The CDR3 is 15 amino acids. Germline CDR1 and CDR2: SGHTA and FQGNSA. The CDR3 sequence: CASSLGSGGNTEAFF.

The chain is built from TRBV24-1 and TRBJ2-1; TCRdb lists TRBD1, though no DNA is available to test this call. The germline V gene has CDR1 KGHDR and CDR2 SFDVKD. The CDR3 is 13 amino acids. The CDR3 protein is CATSAGAYNEQFF.

The chain recombines TRBV29-1 with TRBJ2-1; TCRdb indicates TRBD2, and absent DNA this call remains unverified. This CDR3 spans 15 amino acids. Germline V lookup: CDR1 SQVTM, CDR2 ANQGSEA. Here the CDR3 reads CSVTTSGGPNNEQFF.

V is TRBV5-1 and J is TRBJ1-1; the TCRdb call, TRBD1, lacks DNA for checking. The CDR3 spans 15 residues. Germline V gives CDR1 SGHRS, CDR2 YFSETQ. CDR3 loop: CASSLGGTRKAEAFF.

The chain links TRBV6-1 to TRBJ2-1; lacking DNA, the TRBD2 call made by TCRdb goes unchecked. The germline V gene has CDR1 MNHNS and CDR2 SASEGT. The CDR3 sequence is 15 residues long. The CDR3 sequence: CASSGSGGGWNEQFF.

The chain recombines TRBV28 with TRBJ2-7; TCRdb selects TRBD1, and the lack of DNA leaves this call unchecked. This CDR3 comprises 14 residues. The germline V gene encodes CDR1 MDHEN and CDR2 SYDVKM. The CDR3 loop reads CASSLSDRGNEQYF.

CDR3 sequence: CASNPAVYQETQYF. The rearrangement uses TRBV2 and TRBJ2-5. Germline V lookup: CDR1 SNHLY, CDR2 FYNNEI. The CDR3 totals 14 residues.